The 24 T cell receptor beta chains in this list originate from one sample, sequenced in a study of monozygotic twins with inflammatory bowel disease. TCRdb reanalyzed the 5' RACE reads, giving one entry per CDR3 protein sequence and no DNA. This table holds 440,000 or so distinct CDR3 sequences. The sequenced material came from blood. Receptor source: a human donor with ulcerative colitis or Crohn's disease, or a healthy co-twin of an affected twin (not recorded which).

The chain is built from TRBV5-1 and TRBJ2-1; TCRdb names TRBD1, which stays unverified in the absence of DNA. The CDR3 has 15 amino acids. The germline V gene has CDR1 SGHRS and CDR2 YFSETQ. This chain's CDR3 is CASSLSAGGNDEQFF.

J is TRBJ2-5 and V is TRBV14. CDR1 SGHDN and CDR2 FVKESK come from the germline V gene. This CDR3 is 14 amino acids long. The CDR3 sequence: CASSPKLGRRTQYF.

The rearrangement joins TRBV2 to TRBJ2-7; TCRdb proposes TRBD1, but this gene call is untestable without DNA. This CDR3 has 15 residues. Germline values: CDR1 SNHLY, CDR2 FYNNEI. The CDR3 protein is CAIPAGDRGSYEQYF. Filled out from reference TRBV2 and TRBJ2-7, the complete variable domain reads EPEVTQTPSHQVTQMGQEVILRCVPISNHLYFYWYRQILGQKVEFLVSFYNNEISEKSEIFDDQFSVERPDGSNFTLKIRSTKLEDSAMYFCAIPAGDRGSYEQYFGPGTRLTVT.

CDR3 amino acids: CASSQEAAGETQYF. This rearrangement joins TRBV3-1 to TRBJ2-5. The CDR3 covers 14 residues. Germline V gene data show CDR1 as LGHDT and CDR2 as YNNKEL (reference sequence).

The genes are TRBV27 and TRBJ2-2. The CDR3 runs 14 residues. Per germline, CDR1 MNHEY and CDR2 SMNVEV (reference sequence). CDR3 protein: CASTLIGSSGELFF.

The chain carries TRBV6-5 and TRBJ2-7; the D call from TCRdb, TRBD2, cannot be confirmed without DNA. The CDR3 spans 17 residues. Per germline, CDR1 MNHEY and CDR2 SVGAGI. Here the CDR3 reads CASSYSGTSHQRSEQYF.

This chain's CDR3 is CSAPTRGGLSYEQYF. The J gene is TRBJ2-7, the V gene TRBV20-1; there is no DNA to check the TCRdb D call of TRBD1. The germline V gene encodes CDR1 DFQATT and CDR2 SNEGSKA (reference sequence). The CDR3 extends over 15 amino acids.

This chain links TRBV11-2 with TRBJ1-1. This CDR3 has 15 residues. The germline gives CDR1 SGHAT, CDR2 FQNNGV. This CDR3 reads CASSLGQAVWDEAFF.

The rearrangement joins TRBV5-1 to TRBJ2-7. The CDR3 totals 11 residues. Germline CDR1 is SGHRS and CDR2 is YFSETQ. The CDR3 is CASRKSYEQYF.

The chain carries TRBV5-1 and TRBJ1-1; TCRdb returns TRBD1, unconfirmable since there is no DNA. This CDR3 contains 16 residues. The germline V gene encodes CDR1 SGHRS and CDR2 YFSETQ. CDR3 loop: CASSYQTTGGITEAFF.

CDR3 residues: CASSPGTGRSVGETQYF. This rearrangement joins TRBV5-1 to TRBJ2-5; TCRdb designates TRBD1, a call that cannot be tested without DNA. This CDR3 spans 17 amino acids. Germline assignment: CDR1 SGHRS and CDR2 YFSETQ.

This chain connects TRBV12-3 or TRBV12-4 to TRBJ1-2; TCRdb indicates TRBD1, and absent DNA this call remains unverified. The CDR3 is made up of 14 amino acids. The CDR3 spells CASSLTGGNYGYTF.

The chain has TRBV2 and TRBJ1-6. This CDR3 has 13 residues. Germline V lookup: CDR1 SNHLY, CDR2 FYNNEI. The CDR3 is CASQGAPNSPLHF. Variable domain in full (rest from reference TRBV2 and TRBJ1-6): EPEVTQTPSHQVTQMGQEVILRCVPISNHLYFYWYRQILGQKVEFLVSFYNNEISEKSEIFDDQFSVERPDGSNFTLKIRSTKLEDSAMYFCASQGAPNSPLHFGNGTRLTVT.

The chain has TRBV30 and TRBJ1-1. The CDR3 contains 11 residues. Germline CDR1 reads GTSNPN; CDR2 reads SVGIG (reference sequence). CDR3 in amino acids: CAWRGSTEAFF.

The genes are TRBV20-1 and TRBJ2-3; with no DNA, the TCRdb D assignment of TRBD2 cannot be verified. The germline V gene encodes CDR1 DFQATT and CDR2 SNEGSKA (reference sequence). The CDR3 sequence is 14 residues long. The CDR3 loop is CSARTSGGTDTQYF.

V is TRBV6-2 or TRBV6-3 and J is TRBJ1-5; the D gene TCRdb calls, TRBD1, cannot be checked with no DNA. Germline V gene data show CDR1 as MNHEY and CDR2 as SVGEGT. This CDR3 has 14 amino acids. CDR3 amino acids: CASSSTDSSGPQHF.

The chain has TRBV27 and TRBJ1-2; TCRdb proposes TRBD1, but this gene call is untestable without DNA. The CDR3 totals 15 residues. The V gene's germline CDR1 is MNHEY and CDR2 SMNVEV (reference sequence). The chain's CDR3 is CASSLLAGGGYGYTF.

The rearrangement uses TRBV7-9 and TRBJ2-1; TCRdb lists TRBD2, though no DNA is available to test this call. The germline V gene has CDR1 SEHNR and CDR2 FQNEAQ (reference sequence). CDR3 length: 15 residues. The CDR3 spells CASSLTSGALEQQFF.

The chain uses TRBV11-1 and TRBJ2-5; there is no DNA to check the TCRdb D call of TRBD1. Per germline, CDR1 SGHAT and CDR2 FQDESV (reference sequence). There are 15 residues in the CDR3. CDR3 in amino acids: CASSPGDRGEETQYF.

The chain has TRBV20-1 and TRBJ1-5. CDR1 and CDR2 (germline): DFQATT, SNEGSKA (reference sequence). The length of the CDR3 is 12 residues. CDR3 amino acids: CSARDPSQPQHF.

CDR3: CASSQDTGTAFF. The chain recombines TRBV3-1 with TRBJ1-1; lacking DNA, the TRBD1 call made by TCRdb goes unchecked. Germline V gene lookup returns CDR1 LGHDT and CDR2 YNNKEL (reference sequence). The CDR3 spans 12 residues.

J is TRBJ2-7 and V is TRBV28. The length of the CDR3 is 14 residues. CDR1 and CDR2 (germline): MDHEN, SYDVKM. The CDR3 sequence is CASNTVSATYEQYF.

The chain is built from TRBV20-1 and TRBJ2-5; TCRdb gives TRBD2 as the D gene, but with no DNA this cannot be confirmed. This CDR3 is 14 amino acids long. Germline assignment: CDR1 DFQATT and CDR2 SNEGSKA (reference sequence). The CDR3 loop reads CSAGLAGGRETQYF.

This chain uses TRBV20-1 with TRBJ2-2; lacking DNA, the TRBD1 call made by TCRdb goes unchecked. CDR1 and CDR2 from the germline V gene are DFQATT and SNEGSKA (reference sequence). This CDR3 is built from 15 residues. CDR3 in amino acids: CSASVWGRDTGELFF.